The present T cell receptor beta chain was sequenced within a study of T-cell reconstitution after alpha-beta-depleted transplantation in children. Preparation of the TCRbeta library used unique molecular identifiers. TCRdb analysed the PCR reads with MiXCR anew, one entry per CDR3 protein. The sample includes some 600,000 distinct CDR3 sequences, 10% to 15% seen only once; the top ten take over 2%. V dropped 2 bases and J dropped 3; count of bases not matched to a gene: 11. The CDR3 has 17 residues. Germline V lookup: CDR1 LGHNA, CDR2 YNFKEQ. The sample in question was PBMCs, mostly from graft donor cells, obtained 360 days after TCRalphabeta/CD19-depleted stem cell transplant. The chain joins TRBV4-2 to TRBJ2-5; 8 bases match TRBD1. The clonotype comes from a male patient between 10 and 17 years old who had a stem cell transplant for acute myeloid leukemia, so the T cells may come from the graft donor. The CDR3: CASSQLDLLQGEETQYF. The CDR3 coding sequence is TGTGCCAGCAGCCAACTCGACCTCCTACAGGGGGAAGAGACCCAGTACTTC.